This T cell receptor beta chain was observed in a study of radiotherapy plus CTLA-4 blockade in lung cancer. General study results and limits: Early blood T cell clone dynamics, with interferon-beta, were reported to best predict response.

As regards this clone: Its target is unknown.

Profiled with immunoSEQ multiplex PCR; TCRdb holds only in-frame clones, not every one. The sample lists 100,000 to 150,000 clones, around 89% occurring once. Germline assignment: CDR1 KGHSY and CDR2 FQNENV. The CDR3 spans 13 residues. With V trimmed by 6 bases and J by 6 bases, 7 bases remained unmatched. The chain employs TRBV16 and TRBJ1-2; 7 nucleotides line up with TRBD1. This TCR derives from a human donor with non-small cell lung cancer that progressed on radiotherapy plus ipilimumab. The source was peripheral blood, collected from a patient treated with radiotherapy plus ipilimumab. CDR3 nucleotide sequence: TGTGCCAGCAGACCTACAGGGGTCCATGGCTACACCTTC. It specifies CASRPTGVHGYTF.